The 14 T cell receptor beta chains below were found in one sample sequenced in a study of CD8 T cells in Susac syndrome. RNA in amounts of 0.5 to 1 ug was reverse transcribed with random hexamers. TCRdb recomputed calls from the immunoSEQ multiplex PCR reads with MiXCR, one row per CDR3 protein. The repertoire holds about 180,000 distinct CDR3 sequences, 85% to 95% seen once, with around 0.1% in the top ten. The sequenced sample was CD4+ T cells from PBMCs. These receptor sequences come from a human donor with Susac syndrome.

The rearrangement links TRBV29-1 to TRBJ1-1; 8 bases fit TRBD1. Germline CDR1 reads SQVTM; CDR2 reads ANQGSEA. The CDR3 is made up of 14 amino acids. J gave up 7 bases and V 5 bases, and 12 bases lay outside the gene matches. The CDR3 loop is CSVKSRGTGFEAFF. Written as DNA, the CDR3 is TGCAGCGTTAAGTCCCGCGGGACAGGCTTTGAAGCTTTCTTT.

The chain has TRBV20-1 and TRBJ2-4; 8 nucleotides match TRBD1. The CDR3 has 18 residues. Germline loops: CDR1 DFQATT, CDR2 SNEGSKA (reference sequence). The V and J ends lost 1 base and 0 bases, in that order; junction bases with no gene match: 11. CDR3 sequence (DNA): TGCAGTGCTAGAGGGGGGACAGGAGAATCACTAGCCAAAAACATTCAGTACTTC. The encoded protein is CSARGGTGESLAKNIQYF.

This chain links TRBV18 with TRBJ1-2, with 7 positions matching TRBD1. Germline CDR1 and CDR2: KGHSH and LQKENI. Trimming cost V 3 bases and J 1 base; bases outside gene matches: 5. This CDR3 is 15 amino acids long. CDR3 protein: CASSPPGQLNYGYTF. CDR3 bases: TGTGCCAGCTCACCTCCGGGACAGCTTAACTATGGCTACACCTTC.

This clonotype has a single count. The CDR3 protein is CASLPQGSGNTIYF. CDR3 nucleotide sequence: TGTGCCAGCCTACCACAGGGGTCCGGAAACACCATATATTTT. The chain joins TRBV6-6 to TRBJ1-3, with 7 bases that match TRBD1. The CDR3 extends over 14 amino acids. V was clipped by 8 bases and J by 4 bases; unmatched bases: 8. Germline V gene sequence: CDR1 MNHNY, CDR2 SVGAGI (reference sequence).

This chain links TRBV10-3 with TRBJ1-1; 9 bases align to TRBD1. Germline CDR1 ENHRY, CDR2 SYGVKD. V gave up 6 bases and J gave up 1 base; unmatched junction bases: 3. The CDR3 length is 14 residues. The CDR3 reads CAIRTGGANTEAFF. In DNA form, the CDR3 reads TGTGCCATCAGAACAGGGGGCGCGAACACTGAAGCTTTCTTT.

V and J are TRBV3-1 and TRBJ1-1; no clear D gene. The V gene lost 0 bases and the J gene lost 4 bases, with 9 bases spanning the gap. Germline V lookup: CDR1 LGHDT, CDR2 YNNKEL (reference sequence). The CDR3 is 14 residues long. CDR3 nucleotide sequence: TGTGCCAGCAGCCAAGAAGCTGCGAGCACTGAAGCTTTCTTT. It yields the protein CASSQEAASTEAFF.

This clonotype has just a few counts. The chain has TRBV28 and TRBJ2-7; D ambiguous. Per germline, CDR1 MDHEN and CDR2 SYDVKM. Trimming stripped 4 bases from V and 9 bases from J, with 13 bases between. The CDR3 runs 12 residues. This chain's CDR3 is CASSSSTPGQYF. The CDR3 DNA is TGTGCCAGCAGTTCATCGACACCGGGGCAGTACTTC.

The CDR3 nucleotides are TGTGCCTGGAGCCCCACCGGGACCTATAATTCACCCCTCCACTTT. This sequence encodes CAWSPTGTYNSPLHF. The chain employs TRBV30 and TRBJ1-6, with D hard to call. There are 15 residues in the CDR3. The germline gives CDR1 GTSNPN, CDR2 SVGIG (reference sequence). Trimming stripped 3 bases from V and 2 bases from J, with 11 bases between.

The J gene is TRBJ2-4, the V gene TRBV29-1, with D tentatively TRBD1 or TRBD2 (5 bases each). CDR1 is SQVTM, CDR2 ANQGSEA, per germline. The CDR3 has 11 amino acids. V was pared by 3 bases and J by 15 bases, with 15 bases between. CDR3 protein: CSVERGNLRYF. The CDR3 coding sequence is TGCAGCGTTGAGAGGGGTAACTTAAGGTACTTC. The full variable domain, its missing parts supplied by reference TRBV29-1 and TRBJ2-4, is SAVISQKPSRDICQRGTSLTIQCQVDSQVTMMFWYRQQPGQSLTLIATANQGSEATYESGFVIDKFPISRPNLTFSTLTVSNMSPEDSSIYLCSVERGNLRYFGAGTRLSVL.

This rearrangement joins TRBV29-1 to TRBJ2-2; possibly TRBD2 for D (5 bases). Trimming removed 7 bases at V and 0 bases at J, with 12 bases between. Germline V lookup: CDR1 SQVTM, CDR2 ANQGSEA. The CDR3 runs to 14 residues. The CDR3 region is CSGLGLANTGELFF. Here the CDR3 DNA reads TGCAGCGGCCTTGGACTGGCGAACACCGGGGAGCTGTTTTTT.

V is TRBV12-3 or TRBV12-4 and J is TRBJ2-1, with TRBD2 matching over 13 bases. The CDR3 runs to 15 residues. V shed 3 bases, J shed 7 bases, and the junction held 3 bases outside the gene matches. The CDR3 DNA follows: TGTGCCAGCAGTTTGACTAGCGGGGGGACTAATGAGCAGTTCTTC. Protein: CASSLTSGGTNEQFF.

This chain connects TRBV7-9 to TRBJ2-7; 7 bases line up with TRBD2. CDR1 is SEHNR and CDR2 is FQNEAQ in the germline V gene (reference sequence). V lost 7 bases to trimming and J lost 0 bases; unmatched junction nucleotides: 6. This CDR3 has 14 residues. The CDR3: CASTGRGSSYEQYF. The CDR3 DNA reads as TGTGCCAGCACTGGGAGGGGTTCCTCCTACGAGCAGTACTTC.

The chain has TRBV29-1 and TRBJ1-1; tentatively, D is TRBD1 (6 bases). Trimming removed 4 bases at V and 4 bases at J, with 13 bases between. Germline CDR1 reads SQVTM; CDR2 reads ANQGSEA. This CDR3 region has 13 residues. The CDR3 nucleotides read TGCAGCGTTGCGGTTGGGGGGCCCACTGAAGCTTTCTTT. Its protein is CSVAVGGPTEAFF.

The chain is built from TRBV30 and TRBJ1-4; 9 bases align to TRBD1. Germline CDR1 GTSNPN, CDR2 SVGIG (reference sequence). V gave up 5 bases and J gave up 7 bases; unmatched junction bases: 8. This CDR3 region has 14 residues. CDR3 region: CAWGQGISGEKLFF. CDR3 bases: TGTGCCTGGGGACAGGGGATATCTGGTGAAAAACTGTTTTTT. Full variable domain (remainder filled in from reference TRBV30 and TRBJ1-4): SQTIHQWPATLVQPVGSPLSLECTVEGTSNPNLYWYRQAAGRGLQLLFYSVGIGQISSEVPQNLSASRPQDRQFILSSKKLLLSDSGFYLCAWGQGISGEKLFFGSGTQLSVL.